A selection of T cell receptor beta chains follows, all from one sample in a study of blood T cell repertoires in COVID-19. TCRdb keeps only in-frame clones here, not all; method: immunoSEQ multiplex PCR. The data contain 220,000 or so clones, nearly 90% of them singletons. The specimen sequenced was PBMCs or T cells enriched from blood (not recorded which). The receptors come from a man younger than 40 who had been exposed to COVID-19. Both conserved end residues are trimmed from each CDR3.

V	CDR3
TRBV19	ASSMNSPYNEQF
TRBV23-1	ASSLDPGGFSPLH
TRBV7-9	ASSLGWEGQH
TRBV18	ASSPPPQTTYEQY
TRBV27	ASSLYPGYIYEQY
TRBV11-3	ASSLPAGKGDEQY
TRBV7-9	ASSTTGFGGSTEAF
TRBV5-1	ASSLATVQETQY
TRBV28	ASSRTGETQY
TRBV4-1	ASSQGQALAKNIQY
TRBV19	ASSTDRGYNSPLH
TRBV15	ATSRVGAGANVLT
TRBV3-1/TRBV3-2	ASSDLSWTTASYSPLH
TRBV7-9	ASSRRRQGRSGSNQPQH
TRBV7-2	ASSRSSGTYEQY
TRBV6-2/TRBV6-3	ASSSIRDRVNNEQY
TRBV7-2	ASSLGRAVAF
TRBV7-2	ASSQDRNTEAF
TRBV2	ASNLGQKAF
TRBV3-1/TRBV3-2	ASSQDGGTGRSPLH
TRBV19	ASSHTGTSGRDTQY
TRBV30	ASDGYT
TRBV19	ASSARDRVNEKLF
TRBV3-1/TRBV3-2	ASSQDYGTSYEQF
TRBV13	ASSLGRGRDLSYEQY
TRBV13	ASSSAGGPGDTQY
TRBV5-1	ASSLGPLSYEQY
TRBV10-3	ASRSLGNTIY
TRBV5-1	ASSLDGTYGNTIY
TRBV3-1/TRBV3-2	ASSQERWPSTDTQY
TRBV18	ASSPGWGQGNTEAF
TRBV12-3/TRBV12-4	ASSRQKVSPLH
TRBV4-1	ASSQPRQGTHNEQF
TRBV6-5	ASSHYEQY
TRBV7-9	ASSISTGQKIYGYT
TRBV4-2	ASSQDGGLPQH
TRBV19	ATRGTDGDSNEQF
TRBV5-1	ASSFDRANEKLF
TRBV27	ASSSRRGTEAF
TRBV18	ASSPGLETQY
TRBV6-5	ASSPLADQPQH
TRBV7-9	ASSFTRTGGEKVQYGYT
TRBV5-4	ASSWADVAGVSYEQY
TRBV5-1	ASSVQGGTYNEQF
TRBV10-2	ATREVATDTQY
TRBV13	ASSSTGTLGTGELF
TRBV5-4	ASSLPTTAGGELF